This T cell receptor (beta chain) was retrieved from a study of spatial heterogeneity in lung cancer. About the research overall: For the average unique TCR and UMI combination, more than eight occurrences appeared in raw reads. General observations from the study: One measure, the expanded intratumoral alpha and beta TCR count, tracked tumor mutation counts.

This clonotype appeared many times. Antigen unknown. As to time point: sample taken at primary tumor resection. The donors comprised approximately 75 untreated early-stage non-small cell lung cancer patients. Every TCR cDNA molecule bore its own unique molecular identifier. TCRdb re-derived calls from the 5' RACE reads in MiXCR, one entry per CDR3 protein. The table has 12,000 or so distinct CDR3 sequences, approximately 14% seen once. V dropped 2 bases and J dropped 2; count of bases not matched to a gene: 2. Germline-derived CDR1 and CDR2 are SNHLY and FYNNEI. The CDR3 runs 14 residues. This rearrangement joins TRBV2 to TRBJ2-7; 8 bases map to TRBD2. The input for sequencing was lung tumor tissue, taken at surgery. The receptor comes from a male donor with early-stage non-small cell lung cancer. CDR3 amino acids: CASSEPRGAYEQYF. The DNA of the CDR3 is TGTGCCAGCAGTGAACCGCGGGGGGCCTACGAGCAGTACTTC.